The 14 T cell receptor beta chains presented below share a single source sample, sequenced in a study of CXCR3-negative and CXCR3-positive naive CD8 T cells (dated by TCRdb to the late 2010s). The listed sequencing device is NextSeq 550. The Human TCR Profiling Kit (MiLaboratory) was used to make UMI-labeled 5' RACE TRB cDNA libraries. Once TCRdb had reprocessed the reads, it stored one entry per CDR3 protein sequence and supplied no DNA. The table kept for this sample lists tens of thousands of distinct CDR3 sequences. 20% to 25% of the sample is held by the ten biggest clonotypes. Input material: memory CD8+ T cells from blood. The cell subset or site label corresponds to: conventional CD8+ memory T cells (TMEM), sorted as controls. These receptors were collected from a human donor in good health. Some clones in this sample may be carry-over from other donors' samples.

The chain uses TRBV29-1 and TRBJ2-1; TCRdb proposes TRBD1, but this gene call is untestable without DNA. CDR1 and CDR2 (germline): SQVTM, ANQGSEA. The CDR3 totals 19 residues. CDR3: CSVPLGGTGDHSIYNEQFF.

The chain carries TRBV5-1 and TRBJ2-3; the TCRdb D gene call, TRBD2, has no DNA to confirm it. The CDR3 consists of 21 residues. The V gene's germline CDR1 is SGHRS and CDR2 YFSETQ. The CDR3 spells CASSWAAGEAGEYRGADTQYF.

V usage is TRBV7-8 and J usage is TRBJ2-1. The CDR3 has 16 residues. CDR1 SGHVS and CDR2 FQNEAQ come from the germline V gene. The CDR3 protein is CASSLADTYRIDEQFF.

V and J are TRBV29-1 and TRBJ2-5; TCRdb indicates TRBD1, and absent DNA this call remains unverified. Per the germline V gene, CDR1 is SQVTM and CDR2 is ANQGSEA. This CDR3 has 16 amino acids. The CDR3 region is CSVVGAAGTYQETQYF.

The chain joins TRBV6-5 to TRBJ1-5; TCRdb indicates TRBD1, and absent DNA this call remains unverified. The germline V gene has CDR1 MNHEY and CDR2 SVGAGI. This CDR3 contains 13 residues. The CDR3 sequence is CATWDTGDQPQHF.

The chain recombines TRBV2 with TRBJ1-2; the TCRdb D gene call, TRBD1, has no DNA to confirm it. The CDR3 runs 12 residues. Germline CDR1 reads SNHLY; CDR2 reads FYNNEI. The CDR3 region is CASSWDGDGYTF.

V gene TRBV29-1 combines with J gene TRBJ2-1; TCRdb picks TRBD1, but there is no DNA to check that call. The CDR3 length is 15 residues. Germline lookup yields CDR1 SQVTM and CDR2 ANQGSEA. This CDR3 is CSVETPDTEDNEQFF.

The CDR3 reads CAISESSTGPWEQYF. The chain is built from TRBV10-3 and TRBJ2-7; TCRdb indicates TRBD2, and absent DNA this call remains unverified. The CDR3 runs to 15 residues. Germline CDR1 ENHRY, CDR2 SYGVKD.

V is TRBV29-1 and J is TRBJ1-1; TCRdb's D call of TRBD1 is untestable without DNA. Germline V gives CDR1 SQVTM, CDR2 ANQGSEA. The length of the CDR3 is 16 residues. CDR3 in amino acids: CSVVGGGESMNTEAFF.

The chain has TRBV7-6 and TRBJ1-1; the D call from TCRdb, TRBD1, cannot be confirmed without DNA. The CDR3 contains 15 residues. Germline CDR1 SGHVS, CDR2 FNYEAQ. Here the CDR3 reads CASSPMLQGRTEAFF.

This chain's CDR3 is CASSLARWGNTDTQYF. This sequence joins TRBV7-6 and TRBJ2-3; TCRdb proposes TRBD1, but this gene call is untestable without DNA. Germline V lookup: CDR1 SGHVS, CDR2 FNYEAQ. The CDR3 length is 16 residues.

The CDR3 here is CASSDGSGGAETNYGYTF. The rearrangement links TRBV6-4 to TRBJ1-2; with no DNA, the TCRdb D assignment of TRBD1 cannot be verified. CDR3 length: 18 residues. The germline V gene has CDR1 MRHNA and CDR2 SNTAGT.

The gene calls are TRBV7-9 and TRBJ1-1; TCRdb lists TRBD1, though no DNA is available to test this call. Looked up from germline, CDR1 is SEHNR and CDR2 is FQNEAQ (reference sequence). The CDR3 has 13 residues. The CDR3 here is CASSPRLNTEAFF.

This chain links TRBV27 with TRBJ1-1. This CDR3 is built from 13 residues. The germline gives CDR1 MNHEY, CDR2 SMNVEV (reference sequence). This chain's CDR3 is CASSFGQNTEAFF.